This T cell receptor beta chain was profiled in a study of molecular identifiers for immune sequencing clone quantification (dated by TCRdb to between 2017 and 2018). As for the study more broadly: For a replicate experiment, RNA from approximately 20,000 or 100,000 naive CD8 T cells was divided into five aliquots, of which four were sequenced. CD8 T cells were used in a methods study to benchmark molecular-identifier clustering-based TCR repertoire sequencing (MIDCIRS) and TCR RNA copy counting.

This clonotype was recorded many times. It has no known antigen specificity. No clone much larger than this one lies a single base away; base qualities are absent. Naive CD8 T cell libraries were made from around 20,000 to 1,000,000 sorted cells using 10%, 30% or 50% of purified RNA. Naive CD8 T cells were FACS-sorted as CD8+CD4-CCR7+CD45RA+ on a BD FACSAria II into RLT Plus buffer. Detection sensitivity was tested by spiking Jurkat RNA equal to ten TCR copies' worth into samples containing roughly 19,000-1,000,000 naive CD8 T cells. Enrichment of CD8 T cells was performed with RosetteSep CD8+ T Cell Enrichment Cocktail and Ficoll-Paque, after which ACK red cell lysis was carried out. Receptors were amplified or captured by PCR. This sample was sequenced with an Illumina HiSeq 4000. Bulk TCR libraries were prepared as previously described, using TCR primers listed in Table S5. The Qiagen AllPrep DNA/RNA kit was used to purify total RNA. Before any analysis, reads coming from multiple sequencing runs of the same library were combined into one pool. Processing in the source paper ran as follows. Reads were retained only if an exact TCR constant sequence was present, and the retained reads were trimmed to 150 nt and grouped according to their 12-nt molecular barcodes. Reads within each barcode group were sub-clustered using a 15% Levenshtein threshold, and quality-weighted consensus sequences were constructed for each RNA molecule. Non-functional sequences were removed, as were lower-count sequences one edit away from another. Barcode sub-clusters with fewer than 20% of the maximum read count were removed, based on fitting two negative binomial distributions. TCRdb handled the public reads itself, with Q25 trimming in fastp and clone calling in MiXCR, and kept productive beta chains. Every entry covers one CDR3 protein and lists the most common genes and DNA from its rows. In this record, the V and J calls reflect TCRdb's handling and not the investigators' own analysis. The sample data list about 640,000 distinct CDR3 sequences, and just under 20% of these were observed just once. The ten largest clones represent 0.85% of the sample.

Points the paper makes about the study in general: About 3 recovered TCR RNA copies per cell were obtained by modeling, versus around 9.8 by digital PCR, implying a capture efficiency of 30% to 35%. Highly expanded clone sizes could be underestimated because identical TCR molecules may share a barcode. The naive libraries included spiked-in Jurkat TCR RNA (roughly eleven copies' worth), and this Jurkat TCR RNA is not part of the donor repertoire. When barcode sub-clustering was omitted, TCR diversity was inflated by chimeric consensus sequences, with chimeras reaching as high as 47%. In CMV-specific effector cells, clones with more than 20 RNA copies contained over 97% of molecules, whereas in naive cells such clones contained under 1% of molecules. Spiked-in Jurkat TCR RNA equal to a single cell's worth was reported to be detectable even within one million naive CD8 T cells.

Reading the germline V gene gives CDR1 SGHDT and CDR2 YYEEEE. The CDR3 runs 16 amino acids, cysteine and phenylalanine included. CDR3 DNA only is kept here, 48 bases in frame from base 1. Clipping removes 4 bases from V and 3 bases from J, with 8 as the unmatched junction base count. Sequencing was done on a sample of naive CD8+ T cells from blood, with Jurkat cell RNA spiked in. According to the study, the label for this sample's cell subset or site signals: FACS-sorted CD8+CD4-CCR7+CD45RA+ naive T cells. The chain joins TRBV5-6 to TRBJ2-2; 8 middle bases align to TRBD2. The clonotype was recovered from a human donor in good health. Some libraries in this study had Jurkat cell RNA spiked in. The DNA sequence follows: TGTGCCAGCAGCCAAGGGACTAGAAGAGACACCGGGGAGCTGTTTTTT. It translates to CASSQGTRRDTGELFF.